Listed below are T cell receptor beta chains from one sample, sequenced in a study of cytomegalovirus exposure and HLA in healthy donors. The repertoire was sequenced with immunoSEQ multiplex PCR; TCRdb's copy has only in-frame clones and lacks some. The sample records under 250,000 clones, around 81% being singletons. Sequencing input: PBMCs. The source of these receptors is a man under 40 in good health and CMV-seronegative. The CDR3 runs from the conserved cysteine through the conserved F or W. The order of the fields is V gene, CDR3 length, CDR3 protein.

TRBV6-6,14,CASMDGSYTGELFF
TRBV15,13,CATSRTGAETQYF
TRBV5-1,14,CASGTTQGTDTQYF
TRBV10-1,16,CASSEGPSGNSYEQYF
TRBV19,14,CASTTGLINTEAFF
TRBV19,17,CASSMGSGETSYNEQFF
TRBV27,14,CASSSTGTGAEQFF
TRBV7-3,18,CASSLASGPRSSYNEQFF
TRBV5-5,16,CASSSTFQELNTEAFF
TRBV11-2,13,CASSSRQLYGYTF